Listed below are T cell receptor beta chains from one sample, sequenced in a study of cytomegalovirus exposure and HLA in healthy donors. Clones were sequenced by immunoSEQ multiplex PCR, and TCRdb holds only the in-frame ones, with some missing. The table has over 250,000 clones, approximately 86% seen once. Sequencing used PBMCs. Receptors originate from a woman aged 18-30 years in good health and CMV-seronegative. CDR3s include the opening cysteine and the closing phenylalanine or tryptophan. D genes are given only for firm matches. The size entry is marked missing in some rows and otherwise reads once, few, many or a size class.

CDR3aa: CASSFDSGKNQPQHF
CDR3nt: TGTGCCAGCAGCTTCGACTCAGGGAAGAACCAGCCCCAGCATTTT
j_gene: TRBJ1-5
v_gene: TRBV7-2
abundance: .
d_gene: .

CDR3aa: CASSSDRGNSNQPQHF
CDR3nt: TGTGCCAGCAGTTCGGACAGGGGGAATAGCAATCAGCCCCAGCATTTT
j_gene: TRBJ1-5
v_gene: TRBV27
abundance: .
d_gene: TRBD1

CDR3aa: CSVRGGSNQPQHF
CDR3nt: TGCAGCGTACGTGGGGGGAGCAATCAGCCCCAGCATTTT
j_gene: TRBJ1-5
v_gene: TRBV29-1
abundance: .
d_gene: .

CDR3aa: CAWADRGNTIYF
CDR3nt: TGTGCCTGGGCCGACAGGGGAAACACCATATATTTT
j_gene: TRBJ1-3
v_gene: TRBV30
abundance: .
d_gene: .

CDR3aa: CASRGHPDTEAFF
CDR3nt: TGCGCCAGCAGGGGCCATCCGGACACTGAAGCTTTCTTT
j_gene: TRBJ1-1
v_gene: TRBV5-1
abundance: .
d_gene: .

CDR3aa: CSVVLGSGTEAFF
CDR3nt: TGCAGCGTTGTACTGGGTTCGGGCACTGAAGCTTTCTTT
j_gene: TRBJ1-1
v_gene: TRBV29-1
abundance: .
d_gene: .

CDR3aa: CASSRTPGQGGYEQYF
CDR3nt: TGCGCCAGCAGCCGAACCCCGGGACAGGGAGGATACGAGCAGTACTTC
j_gene: TRBJ2-7
v_gene: TRBV4-1
abundance: once
d_gene: TRBD1

CDR3aa: CAWVALGVKETQYF
CDR3nt: TGTGCCTGGGTCGCCCTAGGAGTTAAAGAGACCCAGTACTTC
j_gene: TRBJ2-5
v_gene: TRBV30
abundance: .
d_gene: .

CDR3aa: CASSPGTGRSEQYF
CDR3nt: TGTGCCAGCTCACCAGGGACAGGGAGGTCCGAGCAGTACTTC
j_gene: TRBJ2-7
v_gene: TRBV18
abundance: .
d_gene: TRBD1

CDR3aa: CASSSSQGSGETQYF
CDR3nt: TGTGCCAGCAGTTCCTCACAGGGATCGGGGGAGACCCAGTACTTC
j_gene: TRBJ2-5
v_gene: TRBV6-5
abundance: .
d_gene: .

CDR3aa: CSAREETQYF
CDR3nt: TGCAGTGCCAGGGAAGAGACCCAGTACTTC
j_gene: TRBJ2-5
v_gene: TRBV20-1
abundance: .
d_gene: .

CDR3aa: CASSSLPGQGKEDSYEQYF
CDR3nt: TGTGCCAGCAGCTCGCTCCCGGGACAGGGAAAAGAGGACTCCTACGAGCAGTACTTC
j_gene: TRBJ2-7
v_gene: TRBV11-2
abundance: once
d_gene: TRBD1

CDR3aa: CASRSRDRVNTEAFF
CDR3nt: TGTGCCAGCCGCTCCCGGGACAGAGTGAACACTGAAGCTTTCTTT
j_gene: TRBJ1-1
v_gene: TRBV18
abundance: .
d_gene: TRBD1

CDR3aa: CASSLEGGQSYNEQFF
CDR3nt: TGCGCCAGCAGCTTGGAGGGGGGGCAATCCTACAATGAGCAGTTCTTC
j_gene: TRBJ2-1
v_gene: TRBV5-1
abundance: .
d_gene: .

CDR3aa: CALDGGYGYTF
CDR3nt: TGTGCCCTGGATGGAGGTTATGGCTACACCTTC
j_gene: TRBJ1-2
v_gene: TRBV30
abundance: .
d_gene: .

CDR3aa: CASSTWGLAGGTYEQYF
CDR3nt: TGTGCCAGCAGTACATGGGGTCTAGCGGGGGGAACCTACGAGCAGTACTTC
j_gene: TRBJ2-7
v_gene: TRBV27
abundance: .
d_gene: TRBD2

CDR3aa: CASSSSTGSLSYEQYF
CDR3nt: TGTGCCAGCAGCTCATCTACAGGGAGTCTCTCCTACGAGCAGTACTTC
j_gene: TRBJ2-7
v_gene: TRBV7-6
abundance: once
d_gene: .

CDR3aa: CASSPESTFDGYNEQFF
CDR3nt: TGTGCCAGCAGCCCTGAGTCGACCTTTGACGGGTACAATGAGCAGTTCTTC
j_gene: TRBJ2-1
v_gene: TRBV7-6
abundance: .
d_gene: .

CDR3aa: CASSYSPSGTSYEQYF
CDR3nt: TGTGCCAGCAGTTACTCGCCCAGCGGGACCTCCTACGAGCAGTACTTC
j_gene: TRBJ2-7
v_gene: TRBV6-6
abundance: .
d_gene: TRBD2

CDR3aa: CASSEGAGVAYNEQFF
CDR3nt: TGTGCCAGCAGTGAAGGGGCGGGAGTCGCCTACAATGAGCAGTTCTTC
j_gene: TRBJ2-1
v_gene: TRBV6-1
abundance: .
d_gene: TRBD2

CDR3aa: CASSLLRTRSREQFF
CDR3nt: TGTGCCAGCAGTTTACTCCGGACTAGGAGTCGGGAGCAGTTCTTC
j_gene: TRBJ2-1
v_gene: TRBV6-5
abundance: .
d_gene: TRBD2

CDR3aa: CASSPSGTDVHNEQYF
CDR3nt: TGTGCCAGCAGCCCTAGCGGGACAGACGTTCACAACGAGCAGTACTTC
j_gene: TRBJ2-7
v_gene: TRBV11-3
abundance: once
d_gene: TRBD2

CDR3aa: CASSPDGVEGNEQFF
CDR3nt: TGCGCCAGCAGCCCCGATGGAGTAGAGGGCAATGAGCAGTTCTTC
j_gene: TRBJ2-1
v_gene: TRBV4-3
abundance: .
d_gene: .

CDR3aa: CASSLYGTGIIETQYF
CDR3nt: TGTGCCAGCAGTCTTTACGGGACAGGGATTATCGAGACCCAGTACTTC
j_gene: TRBJ2-5
v_gene: TRBV28
abundance: .
d_gene: TRBD1

CDR3aa: CASSYWTNRLPYEQYF
CDR3nt: TGTGCCAGTAGTTATTGGACTAACCGTCTTCCCTACGAGCAGTACTTC
j_gene: TRBJ2-7
v_gene: TRBV19
abundance: .
d_gene: .

CDR3aa: CASSLSTGTAYGYTF
CDR3nt: TGCGCCAGCAGCCTATCTACCGGGACAGCCTATGGCTACACCTTC
j_gene: TRBJ1-2
v_gene: TRBV4-3
abundance: .
d_gene: TRBD1

CDR3aa: CASTNAMLGEGPNYGYTF
CDR3nt: TGTGCCAGCACCAACGCCATGCTCGGCGAGGGTCCGAACTATGGCTACACCTTC
j_gene: TRBJ1-2
v_gene: TRBV28
abundance: .
d_gene: .

CDR3aa: CASSQDPGQGNTEAFF
CDR3nt: TGTGCCAGCAGCCAAGATCCCGGACAGGGCAACACTGAAGCTTTCTTT
j_gene: TRBJ1-1
v_gene: TRBV4-2
abundance: many
d_gene: TRBD1

CDR3aa: CASAQGGPSYNEQFF
CDR3nt: TGTGCTAGCGCCCAAGGGGGTCCCTCCTACAATGAGCAGTTCTTC
j_gene: TRBJ2-1
v_gene: TRBV7-7
abundance: once
d_gene: .

CDR3aa: CASSLTSTDTQYF
CDR3nt: TGTGCCAGCAGCTTGACTAGCACAGATACGCAGTATTTT
j_gene: TRBJ2-3
v_gene: TRBV5-4
abundance: .
d_gene: .

CDR3aa: CASSPRDNSNYGYTF
CDR3nt: TGCGCCAGCAGCCCCCGGGACAATTCTAACTATGGCTACACCTTC
j_gene: TRBJ1-2
v_gene: TRBV4-1
abundance: .
d_gene: .

CDR3aa: CATSSYRGGYTF
CDR3nt: TGTGCCACCAGCAGCTACAGGGGTGGCTACACCTTC
j_gene: TRBJ1-2
v_gene: TRBV15
abundance: few
d_gene: TRBD1

CDR3aa: CASSEAGSGRRYNEQFF
CDR3nt: TGTGCCAGCAGTGAAGCAGGTAGCGGGAGGAGATACAATGAGCAGTTCTTC
j_gene: TRBJ2-1
v_gene: TRBV6-1
abundance: .
d_gene: TRBD2

CDR3aa: CASSIVTSGSYEQYF
CDR3nt: TGTGCCAGTAGTATAGTCACTAGCGGGAGCTACGAGCAGTACTTC
j_gene: TRBJ2-7
v_gene: TRBV19
abundance: .
d_gene: TRBD2

CDR3aa: CASISTGGGYTF
CDR3nt: TGTGCCAGCATTTCCACAGGGGGAGGCTACACCTTC
j_gene: TRBJ1-2
v_gene: TRBV5-6
abundance: .
d_gene: TRBD1

CDR3aa: CASSEAPKDTFSYEQYF
CDR3nt: TGTGCCAGCAGTGAAGCCCCGAAGGACACGTTCTCCTACGAGCAGTACTTC
j_gene: TRBJ2-7
v_gene: TRBV6-1
abundance: .
d_gene: .

CDR3aa: CAWSLHRVSNQPQHF
CDR3nt: TGTGCCTGGAGCCTCCACAGGGTTAGCAATCAGCCCCAGCATTTT
j_gene: TRBJ1-5
v_gene: TRBV30
abundance: .
d_gene: .